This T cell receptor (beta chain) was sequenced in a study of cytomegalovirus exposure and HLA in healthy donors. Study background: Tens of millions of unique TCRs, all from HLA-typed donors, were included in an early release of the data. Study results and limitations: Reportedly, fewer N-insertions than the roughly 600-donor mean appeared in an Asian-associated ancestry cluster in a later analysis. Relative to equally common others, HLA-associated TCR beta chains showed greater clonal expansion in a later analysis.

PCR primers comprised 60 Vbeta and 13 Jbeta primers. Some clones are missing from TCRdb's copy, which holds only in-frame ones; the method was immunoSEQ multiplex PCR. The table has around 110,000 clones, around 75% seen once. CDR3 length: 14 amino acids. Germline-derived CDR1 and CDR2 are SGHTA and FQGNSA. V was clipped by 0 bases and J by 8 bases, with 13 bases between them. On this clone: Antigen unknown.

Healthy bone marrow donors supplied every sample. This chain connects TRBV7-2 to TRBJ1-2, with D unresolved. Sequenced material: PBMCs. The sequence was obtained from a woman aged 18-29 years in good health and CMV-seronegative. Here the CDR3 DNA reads TGTGCCAGCAGCTTAGCGTTTCCCCCGGGGGGCTACACCTTC. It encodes CASSLAFPPGGYTF.